The 21 T cell receptor beta chains given below trace back to one sample, sequenced in a study of blood T cell repertoires in COVID-19. This table comes from immunoSEQ multiplex PCR, and its TCRdb copy is limited to in-frame clones, with some not included. Among hundreds of thousands of clones listed, around 89% were seen once. Sequencing was done on a sample of PBMCs or T cells enriched from blood (not recorded which). The receptors were gathered from a man in his thirties or forties who had recovered from COVID-19.

The CDR3 bases are TGTGCCAGCAGCTTAACTGCCGAAAAACTGTTTTTT. It encodes CASSLTAEKLFF. The chain links TRBV11-2 to TRBJ1-4; no clear D gene. This CDR3 contains 12 residues. The germline gives CDR1 SGHAT, CDR2 FQNNGV. Deletions cut 2 bases from V and 8 bases from J, with 6 bases between.

CDR3 DNA: TGCGCCAGCAGCCTACAGGCGACTCGCGCCTTTGATAATTCACCCCTCCACTTT. Residues: CASSLQATRAFDNSPLHF. The V and J genes are TRBV5-1 and TRBJ1-6, with D maybe TRBD1 (5 bases). Trimming removed 4 bases at V and 5 bases at J, with 22 bases between. The CDR3 spans 18 residues. The germline gives CDR1 SGHRS, CDR2 YFSETQ.

The genes are TRBV6-1 and TRBJ1-2; 8 bases line up with TRBD1. Trimming at V came to 0 bases and at J to 5 bases, leaving 8 bases not matched to a gene. From germline, CDR1 is MNHNS and CDR2 SASEGT. The CDR3 is 16 amino acids. CDR3 protein: CASSEAFRTGQYGYTF. The CDR3 nucleotides are TGTGCCAGCAGTGAAGCGTTTCGGACAGGGCAATATGGCTACACCTTC.

This clone has only a few counts. This chain connects TRBV2 to TRBJ2-7; 8 bases map to TRBD1. CDR3 length equals 14 residues. Germline V gene lookup returns CDR1 SNHLY and CDR2 FYNNEI. V was clipped by 6 bases and J by 0 bases; unmatched bases: 4. CDR3 in DNA: TGTGCCAGCAGCCGGGACAGGAGCTCCTACGAGCAGTACTTC. Its protein product is CASSRDRSSYEQYF.

On this clone: Other DNA sequences in the same sample also yield this CDR3. V usage is TRBV18 and J usage is TRBJ2-1, with 14 nucleotides matching TRBD2. The V gene's germline CDR1 is KGHSH and CDR2 LQKENI. This CDR3 has 15 amino acids. The V segment lost 4 bases and the J segment 7 bases; nucleotides outside the gene matches: 3. This CDR3 reads CASSLGLAGGNEQFF. CDR3 DNA: TGTGCCAGCTCACTCGGACTAGCGGGAGGAAATGAGCAGTTCTTC.

The V and J genes are TRBV9 and TRBJ2-5; perhaps TRBD2 as D (5 bases). V was cut by 3 bases and J by 0 bases, with 15 bases left in between. The CDR3 consists of 16 residues. Germline CDR1 SGDLS, CDR2 YYNGEE. CDR3 sequence: CASSGGLAMDQETQYF. Written as DNA, the CDR3 is TGTGCCAGCAGCGGCGGTCTAGCTATGGACCAAGAGACCCAGTACTTC.

This chain connects TRBV6-5 to TRBJ1-1, with D possibly being TRBD1 (6 bases). Trimming took 7 bases from V and 5 from J, leaving 17 bases between them. CDR3 size: 14 residues. CDR1 is MNHEY and CDR2 is SVGAGI in the germline V gene. The CDR3 nucleotides are TGTGCCAGCAAAACAGGGTGGTCGGGTACTGAAGCTTTCTTT. It encodes CASKTGWSGTEAFF.

This chain connects TRBV28 to TRBJ2-7, with D maybe TRBD1 (6 bases). The CDR3 spans 17 residues. In germline, CDR1 is MDHEN, CDR2 SYDVKM. Trimming shortened V by 7 bases and J by 0 bases, and 22 bases separated the two germline ends. The CDR3 DNA follows: TGTGCCAGCAACAACGTACTGGGGGCAGAAGACTCCTACGAGCAGTACTTC. Translation gives CASNNVLGAEDSYEQYF.

The chain is built from TRBV5-4 and TRBJ1-2, with 9 bases lining up with TRBD1. The J segment lost 8 bases and the V segment lost 4 bases, leaving 6 bases of the junction unmatched. Looked up from germline, CDR1 is SGHNT and CDR2 is YYREEE (reference sequence). This CDR3 has 13 amino acids. The CDR3 DNA reads TGTGCCAGCAGCCTACAGGGGGCGCGGGGCTACACCTTC. Amino acids: CASSLQGARGYTF.

This chain links TRBV5-6 with TRBJ2-7, with D perhaps TRBD2 (6 bases). CDR1 SGHDT and CDR2 YYEEEE come from the germline V gene. The CDR3 is 13 amino acids. V dropped 7 bases and J dropped 2 bases, with 13 bases sitting between them. CDR3 DNA sequence: TGTGCCAGCCGGGGGTCCGTAACCTACGAGCAGTACTTC. Translating it yields CASRGSVTYEQYF.

The V call is TRBV30, the J call TRBJ2-7, with D perhaps TRBD1 (6 bases). Per germline, CDR1 GTSNPN and CDR2 SVGIG (reference sequence). This CDR3 spans 15 amino acids. Trimming took off 1 base at V and 7 bases at J, with 20 bases between the two ends. CDR3 DNA sequence: TGTGCCTGGAGTGCCAGAGCCAGACACAGGGATGAGCAGTACTTC. Encoded protein: CAWSARARHRDEQYF.

The gene calls are TRBV12-5 and TRBJ1-3, with D uncertain. CDR1 is LGHNT, CDR2 FRNRAP, per germline. The V end was cut by 1 base, the J end by 0 bases, with 7 bases between. This CDR3 has 15 amino acids. As DNA, the CDR3 is TGTGCTAGTGGTTTGGGACTGAACTCTGGAAACACCATATATTTT. It codes for CASGLGLNSGNTIYF.

V gene TRBV19 combines with J gene TRBJ2-7; 12 bases align to TRBD2. V gave up 2 bases and J gave up 5 bases; unmatched junction bases: 4. The CDR3 consists of 15 residues. Germline CDR1 is LNHDA and CDR2 is SQIVND (reference sequence). CDR3: CASSISASGRDEQYF. In DNA, the CDR3 is TGTGCCAGTAGTATATCGGCTAGCGGGAGGGACGAGCAGTACTTC.

The genes are TRBV18 and TRBJ1-5; 7 nucleotides line up with TRBD1. This CDR3 is built from 14 residues. J was trimmed by 5 bases and V by 5 bases; bases with no gene match: 6. The germline V gene encodes CDR1 KGHSH and CDR2 LQKENI. CDR3: CASSSTGVDQPQHF. CDR3 DNA: TGTGCCAGCTCATCCACAGGGGTAGATCAGCCCCAGCATTTT.

J is TRBJ2-7 and V is TRBV3-1 (or the pseudogene TRBV3-2); TRBD1 might be the D (6 bases). The germline gives CDR1 LGHDT, CDR2 YNNKEL (reference sequence). V gave up 1 base and J gave up 0 bases, with 13 bases separating them. The CDR3 length is 16 residues. The CDR3 sequence is CASSQAGRGVSYEQYF. CDR3 nucleotide sequence: TGTGCCAGCAGCCAAGCCGGCAGGGGAGTCTCCTACGAGCAGTACTTC.

This clone was observed a few times. The chain combines TRBV2 with TRBJ1-2, with 7 positions matching TRBD1. The CDR3 length is 14 residues. V shed 6 bases, J shed 4 bases, and the junction held 8 bases outside the gene matches. CDR1 and CDR2 from the germline V gene are SNHLY and FYNNEI. CDR3 nucleotides: TGTGCCAGCAGCACTCCGGGACAGCGCTATGGCTACACCTTC. This encodes CASSTPGQRYGYTF.

This chain connects TRBV6-6 to TRBJ2-6, with a possible D match to TRBD2 (6 bases). CDR1 is MNHNY, CDR2 SVGAGI, per germline (reference sequence). CDR3 size: 14 residues. Trimming took off 5 bases at V and 2 bases at J, with 7 bases between the two ends. The CDR3 coding sequence is TGTGCCAGCAGTGGGGGGACTGGGGCCAACGTCCTGACTTTC. Its protein is CASSGGTGANVLTF.

This clone came up a few times. This sequence joins TRBV7-9 and TRBJ2-1; maybe TRBD2 (5 bases). The V and J ends lost 5 bases and 0 bases respectively, with 14 bases between them. The CDR3 consists of 16 residues. Germline V gene sequence: CDR1 SEHNR, CDR2 FQNEAQ (reference sequence). The CDR3 DNA reads TGTGCCAGCAGCCGTCCCATGGGGAGCTCCTACAATGAGCAGTTCTTC. The encoded protein is CASSRPMGSSYNEQFF.

V and J are TRBV15 and TRBJ1-4; D remains ambiguous. The CDR3 runs 13 residues. Germline V gene data show CDR1 as LNHNV and CDR2 as YYDKDF (reference sequence). The ends were cut back, 0 bases at V and 7 bases at J, with 6 bases in the middle. The DNA of the CDR3 is TGTGCCACCAGCAGAGATAGCAGTGAAAAACTGTTTTTT. Its translation: CATSRDSSEKLFF. The full variable domain, with the rest looked up from reference TRBV15 and TRBJ1-4, is DAMVIQNPRYQVTQFGKPVTLSCSQTLNHNVMYWYQQKSSQAPKLLFHYYDKDFNNEADTPDNFQSRRPNTSFCFLDIRSPGLGDTAMYLCATSRDSSEKLFFGSGTQLSVL.

This chain links TRBV5-4 with TRBJ1-2; 11 bases line up with TRBD1. From germline, CDR1 is SGHNT and CDR2 YYREEE (reference sequence). V was clipped by 4 bases and J by 4 bases; unmatched bases: 9. This CDR3 comprises 16 residues. CDR3 nucleotides: TGTGCCAGCAGCGCCCCGGACAGGGGGCTGGGCTATGGCTACACCTTC. Its translation is CASSAPDRGLGYGYTF.

DNA of the CDR3: TGCGCCAGCAGGTTCGCCGGGGAGCTGTTTTTT. The encoded protein is CASRFAGELFF. The chain carries TRBV5-1 and TRBJ2-2, with no clear D. Germline V gene lookup returns CDR1 SGHRS and CDR2 YFSETQ. The V end lost 5 bases, the J end lost 6 bases, and 5 bases lay between the germline ends. There are 11 residues in the CDR3.